This TCR beta chain appears in the sequencing data of a study of OX40 agonist ivuxolimab in advanced cancers. Overall study results and limits: Some nonresponders likewise displayed low normalized T-cell clonal expansion.

The CDR3 extends over 13 amino acids. Between the trimmed V and J ends, which lost 5 bases and 5 bases, there was a span of 9 bases. The germline CDR1 and CDR2 sequences are SEHNR and FQNEAQ (reference sequence). Only in-frame clones appear in the TCRdb table, and some are missing; sequencing was by immunoSEQ multiplex PCR. The sample has more than 50,000 clones; 86% are singletons. Notes on this clone: Its antigen remains unknown.

The source is an adult with an advanced solid tumor such as melanoma, head and neck, liver or kidney cancer. The rearrangement joins TRBV7-9 to TRBJ2-2, with D unresolved. The sample here was CD4+ or CD8+ T cells sorted from blood, taken in a trial of the OX40 agonist ivuxolimab. The CDR3: CASSNAGTGELFF. As DNA, the CDR3 is TGTGCCAGCAGCAACGCTGGGACCGGGGAGCTGTTTTTT.